This is a list of T cell receptor beta chains from one sample in a study of blood T cell repertoires in COVID-19. Produced via immunoSEQ multiplex PCR; TCRdb's table is partial and in-frame only. Of approximately 250,000 clones listed, roughly 91% are singletons. Sequences were obtained from peripheral blood. All receptors come from a man under 40 with COVID-19, enrolled during active disease. The CDR3 runs from the conserved cysteine through the conserved F or W. D genes are given only for firm matches. A clone size is listed for some rows: how often the clone was seen (once, few, many), or a class if it is expanded.

V	D	size	J	DNA	CDR3
TRBV6-5	-	-	TRBJ2-3	TGTGCCAGCAGTTACGACTCCTATAGCACAGATACGCAGTATTTT	CASSYDSYSTDTQYF
TRBV3-1/TRBV3-2	-	-	TRBJ2-3	TGTGCCAGCAGCCAAGATTGGGGCCAGACAGATACGCAGTATTTT	CASSQDWGQTDTQYF
TRBV4-1	-	-	TRBJ1-1	TGCGCCAGCAGCCAAGGTGGGGAGGACACTGAAGCTTTCTTT	CASSQGGEDTEAFF
TRBV6-5	TRBD1	-	TRBJ2-7	TGTGCCAGCAGCCGGACAGGTTCCTACGAGCAGTACTTC	CASSRTGSYEQYF
TRBV24-1	TRBD1	-	TRBJ2-3	TGTGCCACCAGTGATCCTCGGACAGGGTTCGCAGATACGCAGTATTTT	CATSDPRTGFADTQYF
TRBV10-2	TRBD2	-	TRBJ2-5	TGCGCCAGCAGGTCGGGGGGGAGAGAGACCCAGTACTTC	CASRSGGRETQYF
TRBV19	TRBD2	-	TRBJ2-1	TGTGCCAGTAGTATAACAGCGGGGGGGCTCAATGAGCAGTTCTTC	CASSITAGGLNEQFF
TRBV5-1	TRBD1	-	TRBJ1-1	TGCGCCAGCAGCCCACGGACAGGGGGGGACACTGAAGCTTTCTTT	CASSPRTGGDTEAFF
TRBV6-5	TRBD1	-	TRBJ2-7	TGTGCCAGCAGTTACTCAGGGACAGCTTTTCGGGAGCAGTACTTC	CASSYSGTAFREQYF
TRBV6-5	-	-	TRBJ1-2	TGTGCCAGCAGTATCCAAGGGGTGAGCCTCTCCTTC	CASSIQGVSLSF
TRBV7-5	-	-	TRBJ1-4	TGTGTCAGAAGCTTAGGGAGTCGGACAGGGTCGAGTGAAAAACTGTTTTTT	CVRSLGSRTGSSEKLFF
TRBV30	-	once	TRBJ1-2	TGTGCCTGGAGGGAGGTTCCAACGCATGGCTACACCTTC	CAWREVPTHGYTF
TRBV7-9	-	-	TRBJ1-5	TGTGCCAGCAGCTCCACTGATAGCAATCAGCCCCAGCATTTT	CASSSTDSNQPQHF
TRBV19	-	-	TRBJ1-1	TGTGCCAGTAGTATATCCGGGAACACTGAAGCTTTCTTT	CASSISGNTEAFF
TRBV7-3	-	-	TRBJ1-1	TGTGCCAGCAGCCGGGACACTGACACTGAAGCTTTCTTT	CASSRDTDTEAFF
TRBV19	TRBD1	-	TRBJ1-1	TGTGCCAGTAGTATGGGTGTGGGAGGACAGGGGAACACTGAAGCTTTCTTT	CASSMGVGGQGNTEAFF
TRBV7-9	-	-	TRBJ2-7	TGTGCCAGCAGCTTAGGGGGGCGCGAGCAGTACTTC	CASSLGGREQYF
TRBV6-5	TRBD1	-	TRBJ2-4	TGTGCCAGTTTCCCCGCAGGGGGCCAAAACATTCAGTACTTC	CASFPAGGQNIQYF
TRBV19	TRBD1	-	TRBJ1-1	TGTGCCAGTAGTGTGGACAGGATCCCGAACACTGAAGCTTTCTTT	CASSVDRIPNTEAFF
TRBV6-5	-	once	TRBJ2-5	TGTGCCAGCAGTTACTCGGCCTCGATCGAGACCCAGTACTTC	CASSYSASIETQYF
TRBV7-2	TRBD1	-	TRBJ1-1	TGTGCCAGCAGCTTAGCGGGACAGCCGTACACTGAAGCTTTCTTT	CASSLAGQPYTEAFF
TRBV29-1	TRBD1	-	TRBJ1-1	TGCAGCCTAACGGGACAGGGGCACACTGAAGCTTTCTTT	CSLTGQGHTEAFF
TRBV14	-	-	TRBJ1-2	TGTGCCAGCAGCCAAGTTGGTGGGGCGAACTATGGCTACACCTTC	CASSQVGGANYGYTF
TRBV12-3/TRBV12-4	-	-	TRBJ1-1	TGTGCCAGCAGTTTGCTGCAGGGCGGAGAAGCTTTCTTT	CASSLLQGGEAFF
TRBV10-3	-	-	TRBJ2-5	TGTGCCATCAGTGAGTCCCCGGACGGGGTTTGGGAGACCCAGTACTTC	CAISESPDGVWETQYF
TRBV30	TRBD1	once	TRBJ1-1	TGTGCCTGGAGTCCCCCGGACAGGGGGTGGACTGAAGCTTTCTTT	CAWSPPDRGWTEAFF
TRBV3-1/TRBV3-2	TRBD1	-	TRBJ1-2	TGTGCCAGCAGCCCAGGGGGCACGTATGGCTACACCTTC	CASSPGGTYGYTF
TRBV6-1	-	-	TRBJ1-2	TGTGCCAGCAGTGAAGCGCGACTTTCGCAGGGCTACACCTTC	CASSEARLSQGYTF
TRBV6-1	-	-	TRBJ1-2	TGTGCCAGACACGGGGTGAACTATGGCTACACCTTC	CARHGVNYGYTF
TRBV19	TRBD2	-	TRBJ2-1	TGTGCCAGTAGTATTCTCCGAGCGGGGGACTCCTACAATGAGCAGTTCTTC	CASSILRAGDSYNEQFF
TRBV12-3/TRBV12-4	-	-	TRBJ1-4	TGTGCCAGCAGCAATGAGAGGAATGAAAAACTGTTTTTT	CASSNERNEKLFF
TRBV7-2	-	-	TRBJ1-4	TGTGCCAGCAGTCTGCTTGGGCTTAATGAAAAACTGTTTTTT	CASSLLGLNEKLFF
TRBV7-9	TRBD1	-	TRBJ1-2	TGTGCCAGCAGCTTATCGACAGGGGAATACTATGGCTACACCTTC	CASSLSTGEYYGYTF
TRBV30	-	-	TRBJ2-7	TGTGCCTGGAAACCGGGGACCTACGAGCAGTACTTC	CAWKPGTYEQYF
TRBV20-1	-	-	TRBJ2-1	TGCAGTGCTTGGACAGATGAGCAGTTCTTC	CSAWTDEQFF
TRBV6-5	-	-	TRBJ2-2	TGTGCCAGCAGTTACAGAGGCCCTCCCTCCACCGGGGAGCTGTTTTTT	CASSYRGPPSTGELFF
TRBV18	TRBD1	-	TRBJ2-2	TGTGCCAGCTCCCAGAACAGGGGGCCGGACACCGGGGAGCTGTTTTTT	CASSQNRGPDTGELFF
TRBV21-1	-	-	TRBJ2-7	TGTGCCAGCAGCAAAGTTAACTCCTACGAGCAGTACTTC	CASSKVNSYEQYF
TRBV5-1	-	-	TRBJ1-1	TGCGCCAGCAGCCCGGACATGAACACTGAAGCTTTCTTT	CASSPDMNTEAFF
TRBV19	TRBD1	-	TRBJ2-1	TGTGCCAGTAGTTTCCAACAGGGGGCCGAGAATGAGCAGTTCTTC	CASSFQQGAENEQFF